The present T cell receptor (beta chain) was sequenced within a study of regulatory T cells in long-lasting Graves disease. Time point here: newly diagnosed GD, antithyroid drugs for less than 3 months. Extracted RNA from PBMCs served as the source of the TCR library. From an endocrinology department in Xi'an, China, came the patients. From germline, CDR1 is MNHEY and CDR2 SMNVEV (reference sequence). Trimming removed 5 bases from V and 3 bases from J; junction bases left unmatched: 19. The CDR3 is 19 residues long. iRepertoire HTBI primers and Arm-PCR of CDR3 regions built TCR beta libraries. A single record per CDR3 protein comes from TCRdb applying MiXCR to the multiplex PCR reads. There are 560,000 or so distinct CDR3 sequences in the sample; around 15% occur only once, and about 12% lies in the top ten. The same sample was also used in a study of T cells in Graves' hyperthyroidism and ophthalmopathy. As that study records: Diagnoses used clinical symptoms, serum thyroxine and TRAb, thyroid ultrasound and orbital computed tomography.

The sequences come from peripheral blood mononuclear cells (PBMCs), collected at new diagnosis, from a patient treated with antithyroid drugs. The rearrangement uses TRBV27 and TRBJ1-1, with 9 nucleotides matching TRBD1. This receptor was obtained from a man aged 18 to 30 with Graves disease. The CDR3 loop reads CASSDLGPDRGVVDTEAFF. In nucleotides, the CDR3 is TGTGCCAGCAGTGATTTAGGCCCCGACAGGGGGGTTGTAGACACTGAAGCTTTCTTT.